This T cell receptor (beta chain) was recorded in a study of cytomegalovirus exposure and HLA in healthy donors. Study outcomes and limitations: Among the CMV-associated chains, a few were confirmed in vitro as specific for CMV antigens.

TCRdb's table, derived via immunoSEQ multiplex PCR, lists solely in-frame clones and lacks some. The repertoire has about 130,000 clones, about 87% of them found once; the top ten carry 5.5% to 7%. This CDR3 has 15 residues. Germline-derived CDR1 and CDR2 are SGHNT and YYREEE (reference sequence). The trim removed 2 bases at V and 5 bases at J, leaving 8 bases unmatched. This clone was detected once. Its antigen is not identified. The gene calls are TRBV5-4 and TRBJ1-2, with 8 bases fitting TRBD1. The sequenced sample consisted of PBMCs. The origin of this receptor is a young woman in good health and CMV-seropositive. The DNA of the CDR3 is TGTGCCAGCAGCTTAAAAGACAGGGGATCGTATGGCTACACCTTC. It codes for CASSLKDRGSYGYTF.